The clone carrying this TCR beta chain has just a few counts. Trimming at V came to 6 bases and at J to 1 base, leaving 6 bases not matched to a gene. The CDR3 is made up of 16 amino acids. From germline, CDR1 is ENHRY and CDR2 SYGVKD. The entry originates in a study of blood T cell repertoires in COVID-19. The protocol was immunoSEQ multiplex PCR, while the TCRdb copy is restricted to in-frame clones and leaves out a portion. Of about 150,000 clones listed, 65% to 80% were seen once; the top ten hold 4.2%. Source material: peripheral blood. This receptor was identified in a man in his 60s with acute or convalescent COVID-19. The V gene is TRBV10-3, the J gene TRBJ2-3, with 11 nucleotides matching TRBD2. This CDR3 is CAISNLAGGRTDTQYF. Here the CDR3 DNA reads TGTGCCATCAGCAATCTAGCGGGAGGACGCACAGATACGCAGTATTTT.